This T cell receptor beta chain stems from a study of Graves' ophthalmopathy and Graves' hyperthyroidism. Overall study results and limits: The blood repertoire also included most expanded thyroid clonotypes above 0.001 frequency. A model of 13 signatures distinguished ophthalmopathy from stable hyperthyroidism at around 90% sensitivity and around 81% specificity.

This clonotype has a count of ten or more. Its cognate antigen is unknown. RNA transcripts served as template for amplifying TCR beta CDR3 sequences. An initial RT-PCR round employing HTBI primers preceded a second-round multiplex PCR. TCRdb itself ran the multiplex PCR reads through MiXCR, one entry per CDR3 protein. Among around 670,000 distinct CDR3 sequences listed, about 44% were seen once. Trimming took 1 base from V and 5 from J, leaving 11 bases between them. The CDR3 has 14 residues. In germline, CDR1 is ENHRY, CDR2 SYGVKD. Moderate-to-severe activity, CAS ≥3, NOSPECS ≥4 and duration under 3 months were recorded for donors with ophthalmopathy. Patients with other autoimmune diseases, uncontrolled infections, pregnancy or lactation were excluded.

The gene calls are TRBV10-3 and TRBJ1-1; TRBD1 might be the D (5 bases). The sequence was collected from an adult man with Graves' ophthalmopathy. The sample consisted of peripheral blood. CDR3 bases: TGTGCCATCAGTGAGTGGGGGGGTACGACTGAAGCTTTCTTT. It is translated as CAISEWGGTTEAFF.